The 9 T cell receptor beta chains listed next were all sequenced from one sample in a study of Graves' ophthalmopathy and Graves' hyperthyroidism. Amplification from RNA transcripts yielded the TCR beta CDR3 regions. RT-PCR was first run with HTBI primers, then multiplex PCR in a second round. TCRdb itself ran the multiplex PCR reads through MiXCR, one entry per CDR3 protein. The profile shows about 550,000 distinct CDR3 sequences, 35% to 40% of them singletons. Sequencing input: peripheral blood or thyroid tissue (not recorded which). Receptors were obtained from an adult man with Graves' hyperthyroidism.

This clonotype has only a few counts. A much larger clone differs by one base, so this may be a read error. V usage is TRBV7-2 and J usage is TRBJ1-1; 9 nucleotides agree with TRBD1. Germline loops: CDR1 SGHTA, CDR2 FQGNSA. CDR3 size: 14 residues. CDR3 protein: CANSLGGQGGEAFF. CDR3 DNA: TGTGCCAACAGCTTAGGGGGACAGGGAGGTGAAGCTTTCTTT.

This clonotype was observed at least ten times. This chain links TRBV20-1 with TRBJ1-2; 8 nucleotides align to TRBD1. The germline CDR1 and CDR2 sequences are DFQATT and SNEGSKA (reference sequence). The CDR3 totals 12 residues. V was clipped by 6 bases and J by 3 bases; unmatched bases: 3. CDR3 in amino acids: CSAGQGDYGYTF. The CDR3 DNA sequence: TGCAGTGCCGGACAGGGCGACTATGGCTACACCTTC.

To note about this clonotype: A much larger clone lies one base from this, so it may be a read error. CDR3 sequence reads: CASSSRQGTNEQYF. CDR3 in DNA: TGCGCCAGCAGCTCCCGACAGGGGACCAACGAGCAGTACTTC. The chain carries TRBV5-1 and TRBJ2-7, with 8 bases that match TRBD1. This CDR3 spans 14 amino acids. The ends lost 3 bases at V and 5 bases at J; junction bases unmatched: 7. Germline CDR1 SGHRS, CDR2 YFSETQ. The whole variable domain, filled in from reference TRBV5-1 and TRBJ2-7, reads KAGVTQTPRYLIKTRGQQVTLSCSPISGHRSVSWYQQTPGQGLQFLFEYFSETQRNKGNFPGRFSGRQFSNSRSEMNVSTLELGDSALYLCASSSRQGTNEQYFGPGTRLTVT.

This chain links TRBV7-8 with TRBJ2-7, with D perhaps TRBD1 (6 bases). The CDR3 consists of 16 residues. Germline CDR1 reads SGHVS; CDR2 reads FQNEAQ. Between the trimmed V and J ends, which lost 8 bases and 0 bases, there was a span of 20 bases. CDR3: CASSPQGQLSSYEQYF. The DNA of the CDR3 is TGTGCCAGCTCACCACAAGGACAGTTGAGCTCCTACGAGCAGTACTTC.

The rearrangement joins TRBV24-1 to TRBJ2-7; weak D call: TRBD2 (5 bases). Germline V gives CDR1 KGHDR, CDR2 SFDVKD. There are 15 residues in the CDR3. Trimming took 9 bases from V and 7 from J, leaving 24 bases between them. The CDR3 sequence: CATRGQLSDSNEQYF. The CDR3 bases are TGTGCCACCCGAGGGCAGCTCTCGGATTCCAATGAGCAGTACTTC.

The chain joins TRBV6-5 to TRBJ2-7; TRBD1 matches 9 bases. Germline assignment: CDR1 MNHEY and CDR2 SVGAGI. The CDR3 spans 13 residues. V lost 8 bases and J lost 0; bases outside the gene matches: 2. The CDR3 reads CASLTGGSYEQYF. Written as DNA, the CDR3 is TGTGCCAGCCTGACAGGGGGCTCCTACGAGCAGTACTTC.

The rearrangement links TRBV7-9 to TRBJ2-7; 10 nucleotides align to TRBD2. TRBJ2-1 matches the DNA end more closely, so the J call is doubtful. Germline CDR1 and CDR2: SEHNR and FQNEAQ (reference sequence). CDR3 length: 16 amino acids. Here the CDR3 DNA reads TGTGCCAGCAGCTCTGTGCTAGCGGGAGTCCACAATGAGCAGTTCTTC. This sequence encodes CASSSVLAGVHNEQFF.

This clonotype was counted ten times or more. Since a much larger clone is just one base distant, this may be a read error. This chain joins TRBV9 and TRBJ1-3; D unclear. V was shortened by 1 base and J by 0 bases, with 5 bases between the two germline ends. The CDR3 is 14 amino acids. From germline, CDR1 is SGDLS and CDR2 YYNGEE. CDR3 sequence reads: CASSVTISGNTIYF. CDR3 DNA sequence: TGTGCCAGCAGCGTAACCATCTCTGGAAACACCATATATTTT.

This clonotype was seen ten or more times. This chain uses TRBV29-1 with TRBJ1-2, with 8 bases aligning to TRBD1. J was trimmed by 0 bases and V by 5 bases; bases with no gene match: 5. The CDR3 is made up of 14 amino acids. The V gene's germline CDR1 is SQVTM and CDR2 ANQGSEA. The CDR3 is CSVLRQGTNYGYTF. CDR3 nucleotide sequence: TGCAGCGTTCTCCGACAGGGGACTAACTATGGCTACACCTTC.